This T cell receptor beta chain was profiled in a study of blood T cells in healthy people across ages. Researchers isolated at least 6 million PBMCs per sample. General study findings and limits: Getting older went along with TCR beta diversity per million T cells dropping roughly linearly. Estimates based on one million T cells were treated as lower bounds. CMV infection status of these donors was not known.

A J-beta primer mix and a sample-barcoded 5' primer were used in a second PCR of roughly 6 to 11 cycles. In TCRdb, the 5' RACE reads were re-called with MiXCR into one record per CDR3 protein. The sample yields approximately 1,100,000 distinct CDR3 sequences, more than 35% seen once. Note on this clonotype: Its antigen is as yet unknown.

The origin of this receptor is a woman aged 55-69 years in good health. The sequenced sample consisted of blood.

The CDR3 nucleotides read TGCGCCAGCAGCTTGGCCGGGACTATTGTGGAGACCCAGTACTTC. Its translation is CASSLAGTIVETQYF. This chain links TRBV5-1 with TRBJ2-5; 7 bases map to TRBD2. Germline V gene data show CDR1 as SGHRS and CDR2 as YFSETQ. The V and J ends lost 0 bases and 5 bases, in that order; junction bases with no gene match: 7. The CDR3 contains 15 residues.